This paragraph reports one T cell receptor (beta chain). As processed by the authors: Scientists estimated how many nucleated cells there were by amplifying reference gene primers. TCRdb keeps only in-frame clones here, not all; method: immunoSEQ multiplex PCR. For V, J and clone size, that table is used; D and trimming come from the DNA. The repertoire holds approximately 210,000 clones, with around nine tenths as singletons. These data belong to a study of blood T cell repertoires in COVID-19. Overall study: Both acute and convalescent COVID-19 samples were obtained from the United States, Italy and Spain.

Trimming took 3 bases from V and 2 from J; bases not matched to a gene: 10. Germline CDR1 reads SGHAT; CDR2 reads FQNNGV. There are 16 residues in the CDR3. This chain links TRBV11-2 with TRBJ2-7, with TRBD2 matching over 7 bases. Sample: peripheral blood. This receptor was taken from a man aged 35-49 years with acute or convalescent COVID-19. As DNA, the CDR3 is TGTGCCAGCAGCTTTGGGGCGGGGGTTGGGACCTACGAGCAGTACTTC. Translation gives CASSFGAGVGTYEQYF.